The rows below give T cell receptor beta chains drawn from one sample of a study of blood T cell repertoires in COVID-19. TCRdb's table, derived via immunoSEQ multiplex PCR, lists solely in-frame clones and lacks some. The data hold 60,000 or so clones, with about four fifths observed a single time. Sequenced input: peripheral blood. The receptor set was obtained from an elderly woman with acute or convalescent COVID-19. CDR3s include the opening cysteine and the closing phenylalanine or tryptophan. D genes are given only for firm matches. Part of the rows lack a size; the others show once, few, many or a class for expanded clones.

>TRBV19|TRBJ1-1|.|.
TGTGCCAGTAGTATCCCTCGGGGGGCCTACACTGAAGCTTTCTTT
CASSIPRGAYTEAFF
>TRBV6-1|TRBJ1-5|.|.
TGTGCCAGCAGTGAAGCGTTGGCAGAAACCCAGCATTTT
CASSEALAETQHF
>TRBV9|TRBJ1-1|TRBD1|.
TGTGCCAGCAGCTATCACGGGACAGCAGGCACTGAAGCTTTCTTT
CASSYHGTAGTEAFF
>TRBV5-1|TRBJ2-2|.|.
TGCGCCAGCGGGTCGGTGGGCGGACACGCCACCGGGGAGCTGTTTTTT
CASGSVGGHATGELFF
>TRBV15|TRBJ1-1|.|.
TGTGCCACCGGACAGAAAATGAACACTGAAGCTTTCTTT
CATGQKMNTEAFF
>TRBV6-5|TRBJ1-5|.|once
TGTGCCAGCCCAAGTCGACAGTTCAATCAGCCCCAGCATTTT
CASPSRQFNQPQHF
>TRBV6-1|TRBJ2-1|.|.
TGTGCCAGCAGTGAGAGTTACGCGAGTAAGTACAATGAGCAGTTCTTC
CASSESYASKYNEQFF
>TRBV25-1|TRBJ2-1|TRBD2|once
TGTGCCAGCAGTTCCGACAGCGGGAGGGCCTACAATGAGCAGTTCTTC
CASSSDSGRAYNEQFF
>TRBV7-2|TRBJ2-4|.|.
TGTGCCAGCAGCTTGGGGCGGGACCTAGCCAAAAACATTCAGTACTTC
CASSLGRDLAKNIQYF
>TRBV18|TRBJ2-7|TRBD2|.
TGTGCCAGCTCCTCAGCGGGGAGATCCTACGAGCAGTACTTC
CASSSAGRSYEQYF
>TRBV19|TRBJ2-7|.|.
TGTGCCAGTAGCCACAAGCCCAGGGTGGTAACCTACGAGCAGTACTTC
CASSHKPRVVTYEQYF
>TRBV5-1|TRBJ2-1|.|once
TGCGCCACCACCCGGGACTCCGCCAATGAGCAGTTCTTC
CATTRDSANEQFF
>TRBV5-5|TRBJ2-7|TRBD1|few
TGTGCCAGCAGCTTTCAGGGACAGGGATTCTACGAGCAGTACTTC
CASSFQGQGFYEQYF
>TRBV15|TRBJ1-3|.|.
TGTGCCACCAGCAGAGAGACACCAAACTCTGGAAACACCATATATTTT
CATSRETPNSGNTIYF
>TRBV12-3/TRBV12-4|TRBJ1-3|.|.
TGTGCCAGCAGTTACAGGTCTGGAAACACCATATATTTT
CASSYRSGNTIYF
>TRBV19|TRBJ1-6|TRBD1|.
TGTGCCAGTAGTTTAAGGCCGGGACAGGGGGATTCACCCCTCCACTTT
CASSLRPGQGDSPLHF
>TRBV28|TRBJ1-4|.|.
TGTGCCAGCGGATCCGCGGTCGCTAATGAAAAACTGTTTTTT
CASGSAVANEKLFF
>TRBV4-1|TRBJ2-5|TRBD2|.
TGCGCCAGCAGCCAAGGATTAGCGGGAGGGGGAGAGACCCAGTACTTC
CASSQGLAGGGETQYF
>TRBV10-1|TRBJ1-5|.|few
TGCGCCAGCAGTTCAGGGAATCAGCCCCAGCATTTT
CASSSGNQPQHF
>TRBV6-2/TRBV6-3|TRBJ1-2|TRBD1|.
TGTGCCAGCAGATACAGGGGGCAGGGTGGCTACACCTTC
CASRYRGQGGYTF
>TRBV28|TRBJ1-6|TRBD1|.
TGTGCCAGCAGGCGCCGGGACAGGGTTAATTCACCCCTCCACTTT
CASRRRDRVNSPLHF
>TRBV9|TRBJ2-1|TRBD1|.
TGTGCCAGCACCCCCCGGGGACAGGGGGCCTATGAGCAGTTCTTC
CASTPRGQGAYEQFF
>TRBV7-6|TRBJ2-2|.|.
TGTGCCAGCAGGGGCACAGGGTACACCGGGGAGCTGTTTTTT
CASRGTGYTGELFF
>TRBV18|TRBJ2-1|TRBD2|.
TGTGCCAGCTCACCTGGGGGGGATGAGCAGTTCTTC
CASSPGGDEQFF
>TRBV2|TRBJ2-7|.|.
TGTGCCAGCAGGGAGGAGGGCGAGTACTACGAGCAGTACTTC
CASREEGEYYEQYF
>TRBV11-2|TRBJ2-3|.|.
TGTGCCAGCAGCTTATCTTATAGCACAGATACGCAGTATTTT
CASSLSYSTDTQYF
>TRBV12-3/TRBV12-4|TRBJ1-1|.|once
TGTGCCAGCAGTCCCAGGACAGCTGGAGCTTTCTTT
CASSPRTAGAFF
>TRBV30|TRBJ2-7|.|few
TGTGCCTGGAGTGTACTAGACGAGCAGTACTTC
CAWSVLDEQYF
>TRBV9|TRBJ1-1|.|.
TGTGCCAGCAGCGTGGCCGGTATAGGGGGCACTGAAGCTTTCTTT
CASSVAGIGGTEAFF
>TRBV7-9|TRBJ2-3|TRBD2|.
TGTGCCAGCAGCCGTAGCGGGGGCACAGATACGCAGTATTTT
CASSRSGGTDTQYF
>TRBV6-2/TRBV6-3|TRBJ2-7|.|.
TGTGCCAGCAGTTACTCGGGGACACCAGCCTACGAGCAGTACTTC
CASSYSGTPAYEQYF
>TRBV27|TRBJ2-1|.|.
TGTGCCAGCAGTTCCGAAGGCCACAGGGTCGGCGAGCAGTTCTTC
CASSSEGHRVGEQFF
>TRBV10-3|TRBJ1-1|TRBD1|.
TGTGCCATCAGTGAGTTAAGTCCGGGACAGGGGTTGGGAGCTTTCTTT
CAISELSPGQGLGAFF
>TRBV5-1|TRBJ2-7|.|.
TGCGCCAGCAGCTTGGAGGCGGTCTCCTACGAGCAGTACTTC
CASSLEAVSYEQYF
>TRBV4-3|TRBJ2-7|.|.
TGCGCCAGCAGCCAAACAGTAACGACCTACGAGCAGTACTTC
CASSQTVTTYEQYF
>TRBV28|TRBJ1-2|.|.
TGTGCCAGCAGTTTAATAGGGGGACGATCTTATGGCTACACCTTC
CASSLIGGRSYGYTF